This T cell receptor beta chain was captured by sequencing in a study of breast tumors, draining lymph nodes, adjacent tissues. Remarks on this clonotype: Its matching antigen is unknown. It may be a read error: a sequence one base away is much more abundant.

From germline, CDR1 is SQVTM and CDR2 ANQGSEA. V was pared by 7 bases and J by 2 bases, with 12 bases between. The CDR3 spans 13 residues. A single record per CDR3 protein comes from TCRdb applying MiXCR to the multiplex PCR reads. The data contain approximately 250,000 distinct CDR3 sequences, 30% to 35% of them singletons. Study-wide results and caveats: Tumor repertoires ranked between lymph nodes and nontumor tissue in diversity, with V and J gene preferences.

Breast cancer patients provided tissue from their axillary draining lymph nodes. The receptor was isolated from a female donor with breast cancer. Some clones in this sample may be carry-over from other donors' samples. The sequencing sample was made of axillary lymph node tissue. This rearrangement joins TRBV29-1 to TRBJ2-1; no reliable D call. CDR3 loop: CSAYRGTYNEQFF. DNA of the CDR3: TGCAGCGCCTACCGAGGCACCTACAATGAGCAGTTCTTC.